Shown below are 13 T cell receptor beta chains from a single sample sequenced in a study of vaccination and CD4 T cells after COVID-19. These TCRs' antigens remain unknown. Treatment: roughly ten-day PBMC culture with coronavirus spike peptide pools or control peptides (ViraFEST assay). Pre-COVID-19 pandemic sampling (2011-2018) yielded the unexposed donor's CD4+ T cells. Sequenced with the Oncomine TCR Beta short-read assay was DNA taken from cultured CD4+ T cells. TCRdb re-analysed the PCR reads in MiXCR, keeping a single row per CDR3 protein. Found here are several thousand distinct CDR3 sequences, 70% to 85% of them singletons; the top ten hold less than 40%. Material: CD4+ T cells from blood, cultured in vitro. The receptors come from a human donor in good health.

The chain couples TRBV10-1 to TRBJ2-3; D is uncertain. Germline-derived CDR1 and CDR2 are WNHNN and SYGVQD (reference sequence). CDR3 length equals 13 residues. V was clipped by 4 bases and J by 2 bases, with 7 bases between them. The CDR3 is CASSVSTTDTQYF. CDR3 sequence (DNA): TGCGCCAGCAGTGTTTCTACCACAGATACGCAGTATTTT.

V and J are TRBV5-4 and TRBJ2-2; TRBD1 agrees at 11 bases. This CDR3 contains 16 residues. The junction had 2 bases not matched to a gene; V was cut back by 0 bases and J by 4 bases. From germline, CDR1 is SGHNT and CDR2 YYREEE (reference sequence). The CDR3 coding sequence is TGTGCCAGCAGCTTGGCCGGGACAGGGGGCACCGGGGAGCTGTTTTTT. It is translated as CASSLAGTGGTGELFF.

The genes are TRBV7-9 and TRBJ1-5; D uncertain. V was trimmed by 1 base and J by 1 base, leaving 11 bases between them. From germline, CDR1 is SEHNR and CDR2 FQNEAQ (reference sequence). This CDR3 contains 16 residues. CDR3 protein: CASSLGPGKSNQPQHF. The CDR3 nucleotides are TGTGCCAGCAGCTTAGGTCCGGGAAAAAGCAATCAGCCCCAGCATTTT.

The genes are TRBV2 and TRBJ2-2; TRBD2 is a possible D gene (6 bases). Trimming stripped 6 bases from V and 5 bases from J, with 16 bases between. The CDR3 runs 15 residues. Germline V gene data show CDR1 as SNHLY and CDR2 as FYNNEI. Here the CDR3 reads CASRGGSPLTGELFF. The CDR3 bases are TGTGCCAGCAGGGGAGGCAGCCCACTGACCGGGGAGCTGTTTTTT. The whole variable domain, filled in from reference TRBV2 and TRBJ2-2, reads EPEVTQTPSHQVTQMGQEVILRCVPISNHLYFYWYRQILGQKVEFLVSFYNNEISEKSEIFDDQFSVERPDGSNFTLKIRSTKLEDSAMYFCASRGGSPLTGELFFGEGSRLTVL.

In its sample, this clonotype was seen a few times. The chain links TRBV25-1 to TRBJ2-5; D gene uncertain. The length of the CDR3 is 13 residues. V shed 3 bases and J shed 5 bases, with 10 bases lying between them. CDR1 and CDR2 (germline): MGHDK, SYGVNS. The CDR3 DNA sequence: TGTGCCAGCAGTGACCCAGGTCGGGAGACCCAGTACTTC. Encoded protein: CASSDPGRETQYF. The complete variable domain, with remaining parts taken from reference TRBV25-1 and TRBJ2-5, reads EADIYQTPRYLVIGTGKKITLECSQTMGHDKMYWYQQDPGMELHLIHYSYGVNSTEKGDLSSESTVSRIRTEHFPLTLESARPSHTSQYLCASSDPGRETQYFGPGTRLLVL.

CDR3 DNA: TGTGCCAGCAGGAACAGGGGGATGAACACTGAAGCTTTCTTT. It specifies CASRNRGMNTEAFF. The chain links TRBV6-1 to TRBJ1-1; 8 bases align to TRBD1. The CDR3 is 14 amino acids. V was pared by 6 bases and J by 0 bases, with 3 bases of the junction left unmatched. Germline CDR1 MNHNS, CDR2 SASEGT.

In DNA form, the CDR3 reads TGTGCCAGCACCACGACAGGGGGCGCCTATGGCTACACCTTC. Translating it yields CASTTTGGAYGYTF. The V and J genes are TRBV6-1 and TRBJ1-2; 10 bases align to TRBD1. Germline lookup yields CDR1 MNHNS and CDR2 SASEGT. V lost 7 bases to trimming and J lost 4 bases; unmatched junction nucleotides: 6. The CDR3 is 14 residues long.

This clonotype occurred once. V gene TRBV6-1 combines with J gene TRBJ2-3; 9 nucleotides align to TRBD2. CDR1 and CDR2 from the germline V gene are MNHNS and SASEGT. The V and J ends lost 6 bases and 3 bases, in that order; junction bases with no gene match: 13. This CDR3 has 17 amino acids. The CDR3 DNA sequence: TGTGCCAGCAGCCGCAGCGGCGGGGGGGTAATAACAGATACGCAGTATTTT. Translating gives CASSRSGGGVITDTQYF.

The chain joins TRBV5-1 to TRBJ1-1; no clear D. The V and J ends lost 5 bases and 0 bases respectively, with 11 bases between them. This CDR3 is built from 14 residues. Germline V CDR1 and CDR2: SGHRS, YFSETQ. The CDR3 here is CASRAGGMNTEAFF. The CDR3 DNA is TGCGCCAGCAGGGCGGGCGGTATGAACACTGAAGCTTTCTTT.

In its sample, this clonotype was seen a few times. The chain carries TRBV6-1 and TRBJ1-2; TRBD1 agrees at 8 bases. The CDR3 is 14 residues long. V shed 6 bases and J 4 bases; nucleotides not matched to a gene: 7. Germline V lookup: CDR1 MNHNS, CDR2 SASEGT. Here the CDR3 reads CASSKDREAYGYTF. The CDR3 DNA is TGTGCCAGCAGCAAGGACAGGGAGGCCTATGGCTACACCTTC.

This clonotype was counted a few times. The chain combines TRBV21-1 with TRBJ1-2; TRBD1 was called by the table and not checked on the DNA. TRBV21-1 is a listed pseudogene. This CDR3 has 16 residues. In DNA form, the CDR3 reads TGTGCCAGCAGCAAAGGGGAGTCGGACAGACACTATGGCTACACCTTC. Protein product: CASSKGESDRHYGYTF.

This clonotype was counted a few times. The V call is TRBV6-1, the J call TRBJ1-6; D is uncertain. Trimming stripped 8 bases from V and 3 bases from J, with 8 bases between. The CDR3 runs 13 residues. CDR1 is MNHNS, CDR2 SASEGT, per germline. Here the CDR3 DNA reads TGTGCCAGCTCGGCAGTCTATAATTCACCCCTCCACTTT. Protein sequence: CASSAVYNSPLHF.

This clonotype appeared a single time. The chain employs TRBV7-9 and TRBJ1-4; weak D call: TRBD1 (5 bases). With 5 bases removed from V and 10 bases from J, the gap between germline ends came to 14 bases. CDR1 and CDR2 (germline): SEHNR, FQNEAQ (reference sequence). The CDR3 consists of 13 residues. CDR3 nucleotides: TGTGCCAGCAGCGGCCCCGCGGGGGGAAAACTGTTTTTT. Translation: CASSGPAGGKLFF.